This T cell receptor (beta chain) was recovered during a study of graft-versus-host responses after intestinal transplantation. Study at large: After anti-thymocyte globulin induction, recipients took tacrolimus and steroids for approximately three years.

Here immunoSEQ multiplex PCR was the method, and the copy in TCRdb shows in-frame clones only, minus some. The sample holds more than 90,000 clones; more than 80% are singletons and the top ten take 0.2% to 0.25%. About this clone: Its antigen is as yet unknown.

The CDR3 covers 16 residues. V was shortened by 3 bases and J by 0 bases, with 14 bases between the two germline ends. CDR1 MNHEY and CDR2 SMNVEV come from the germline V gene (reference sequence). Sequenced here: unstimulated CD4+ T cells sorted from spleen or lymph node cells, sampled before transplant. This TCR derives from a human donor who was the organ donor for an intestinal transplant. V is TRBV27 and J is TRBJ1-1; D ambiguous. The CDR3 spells CASSFRQPGMNTEAFF. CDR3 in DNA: TGTGCCAGCAGTTTCCGCCAGCCAGGCATGAACACTGAAGCTTTCTTT.